Below, 19 T cell receptor beta chains from the same sample are listed, as sequenced in a study of regulatory T cells in long-lasting Graves disease. Time point given: newly diagnosed GD, antithyroid drugs for less than 3 months. Isolated PBMC RNA provided the starting material for the TCR library. Arm-PCR of CDR3 regions and iRepertoire HTBI primers were used to build TCR beta libraries. TCRdb reanalysed the multiplex PCR reads using MiXCR and keeps one entry per CDR3 protein. The sample holds about 350,000 distinct CDR3 sequences, 16% seen once. The sample was also reused in another study, on T cells in Graves' hyperthyroidism and ophthalmopathy.

The material sequenced was peripheral blood mononuclear cells (PBMCs), taken at new diagnosis, from a patient treated with antithyroid drugs. The receptors were sampled from a woman aged 18 to 35 with Graves disease.

This clonotype was observed many times. The rearrangement uses TRBV28 and TRBJ2-3; possibly TRBD2 for D (5 bases). Per germline, CDR1 MDHEN and CDR2 SYDVKM. The CDR3 totals 13 residues. V was trimmed by 6 bases and J by 4 bases, leaving 11 bases between them. CDR3: CASSGVVPDTQYF. The CDR3 DNA is TGTGCCAGCAGCGGGGTAGTCCCAGATACGCAGTATTTT.

In regard to this clonotype: A much larger clone differs from this one at a single base, so this may be a read error. The chain recombines TRBV6-2 or TRBV6-3 with TRBJ1-6; D unresolved. The CDR3 loop spans 16 amino acids. Germline lookup yields CDR1 MNHEY and CDR2 SVGEGT. The CDR3, as DNA: TGTGCCGGCAGCTCCGGAACTGGCCACTATAATTCACCCCTCCACTTT. Amino acid sequence: CAGSSGTGHYNSPLHF.

The chain combines TRBV5-1 with TRBJ1-6; 7 bases are a match to TRBD1. The CDR3 runs 16 residues. Losses at the gene ends were 4 bases for V and 0 bases for J; bases not matched to a gene: 4. Per germline, CDR1 SGHRS and CDR2 YFSETQ. The CDR3 reads CASSQTGSSYNSPLHF. DNA of the CDR3: TGCGCCAGCAGCCAGACAGGGAGCTCCTATAATTCACCCCTCCACTTT.

Many counts were recorded for this clonotype. The rearrangement links TRBV5-1 to TRBJ2-1; 8 positions match TRBD1. Trimming took 4 bases from V and 6 from J; bases not matched to a gene: 6. The CDR3 extends over 14 amino acids. CDR1 and CDR2 (germline): SGHRS, YFSETQ. The CDR3 loop reads CASSRGTGGNEQFF. The CDR3 nucleotides are TGCGCCAGCAGCCGTGGGACAGGCGGCAATGAGCAGTTCTTC. The entire variable domain, with the rest obtained from reference TRBV5-1 and TRBJ2-1, is as follows: KAGVTQTPRYLIKTRGQQVTLSCSPISGHRSVSWYQQTPGQGLQFLFEYFSETQRNKGNFPGRFSGRQFSNSRSEMNVSTLELGDSALYLCASSRGTGGNEQFFGPGTRLTVL.

The rearrangement uses TRBV6-1 and TRBJ1-2, with TRBD1 matching 7 bases. The germline CDR1 and CDR2 sequences are MNHNS and SASEGT. CDR3 length: 14 amino acids. The trim removed 6 bases at V and 2 bases at J, leaving 6 bases unmatched. CDR3 amino acids: CASRPKTGNYGYTF. In nucleotides, the CDR3 is TGTGCCAGCAGGCCCAAGACAGGGAACTATGGCTACACCTTC.

This clonotype was observed many times. The rearrangement uses TRBV28 and TRBJ1-1; D is undetermined. V was trimmed by 4 bases and J by 3 bases, leaving 15 bases between them. This CDR3 comprises 15 residues. Germline CDR1 is MDHEN and CDR2 is SYDVKM. The CDR3 protein is CASSSRAGVDTEAFF. CDR3 DNA: TGTGCCAGCAGTTCCCGTGCGGGCGTGGACACTGAAGCTTTCTTT.

The chain joins TRBV4-2 to TRBJ2-5, with D unclear. The CDR3 contains 15 residues. V shed 3 bases and J shed 1 base, with 12 bases lying between them. Germline V gene lookup returns CDR1 LGHNA and CDR2 YNFKEQ. The CDR3 DNA reads TGTGCCAGCAGCCAGGCGCGAGTATTCCAAGAGACCCAGTACTTC. It encodes CASSQARVFQETQYF.

This clonotype was seen repeatedly, ten times or more. The V and J genes are TRBV7-3 and TRBJ1-4; 7 bases are a match to TRBD1. Per the germline V gene, CDR1 is SGHTA and CDR2 is FQGTGA. The ends lost 5 bases at V and 5 bases at J; junction bases unmatched: 8. The CDR3 covers 15 residues. CDR3 coding DNA: TGTGCCAGCAGCCTGACAGGGTCGAGGAATGAAAAACTGTTTTTT. This translates into CASSLTGSRNEKLFF.

This clonotype was seen many times. The chain is built from TRBV30 and TRBJ1-1; no definite D call. The germline CDR1 and CDR2 sequences are GTSNPN and SVGIG (reference sequence). This CDR3 spans 12 amino acids. V was cut by 1 base and J by 0 bases, with 3 bases left in between. The CDR3: CAWSGLNTEAFF. DNA for the CDR3: TGTGCCTGGAGTGGACTGAACACTGAAGCTTTCTTT.

This chain uses TRBV12-3 or TRBV12-4 with TRBJ2-1, with TRBD1 matching 11 bases. The trim removed 6 bases at V and 7 bases at J, leaving 11 bases unmatched. CDR3 length: 16 residues. The CDR3 sequence: CASRTLGTGGLNEQFF. DNA of the CDR3: TGTGCCAGCAGGACTCTTGGGACAGGGGGTTTAAATGAGCAGTTCTTC.

This clonotype has a count of ten or more. The V gene is TRBV2, the J gene TRBJ1-5; D is perhaps TRBD1 (6 bases). Germline V CDR1 and CDR2: SNHLY, FYNNEI. The V end lost 6 bases, the J end lost 2 bases, and 14 bases lay between the germline ends. CDR3 size: 15 residues. The CDR3 reads CASREQGVGNQPQHF. CDR3 nucleotide sequence: TGTGCCAGCAGGGAACAGGGTGTCGGCAATCAGCCCCAGCATTTT. The whole variable domain, remainder taken from reference TRBV2 and TRBJ1-5, is EPEVTQTPSHQVTQMGQEVILRCVPISNHLYFYWYRQILGQKVEFLVSFYNNEISEKSEIFDDQFSVERPDGSNFTLKIRSTKLEDSAMYFCASREQGVGNQPQHFGDGTRLSIL.

This clonotype was detected many times. The genes are TRBV20-1 and TRBJ2-2, with TRBD1 matching over 7 bases. The CDR3 consists of 14 residues. V lost 6 bases, J lost 4 bases, and 8 bases stayed unmatched. From germline, CDR1 is DFQATT and CDR2 SNEGSKA (reference sequence). The CDR3 region has the DNA TGCAGTGCGCCTAAGACAGGGACCACCGGGGAGCTGTTTTTT. Residues: CSAPKTGTTGELFF.

The sample holds a few counts of this clonotype. Just one base apart from a much larger clone, this may be a read error. V gene TRBV28 combines with J gene TRBJ2-7; 10 positions agree with TRBD2. CDR1 is MDHEN, CDR2 SYDVKM, per germline. The CDR3 is 16 residues long. V gave up 5 bases and J gave up 2 bases; unmatched junction bases: 9. DNA of the CDR3: TGTGCCAGCAGTGAAATAGCGGGAGGTAGACCCTACGAGCAGTACTTC. The encoded protein is CASSEIAGGRPYEQYF.

This clonotype was seen repeatedly, ten times or more. This rearrangement joins TRBV12-3 or TRBV12-4 to TRBJ1-2, with 8 bases identical to TRBD1. CDR3 size: 14 residues. Trimming took 5 bases from V and 7 from J; bases not matched to a gene: 9. The CDR3 coding sequence is TGTGCCAGCAGTCCCGGACAGGGTGGATTTGGCTACACCTTC. The encoded protein is CASSPGQGGFGYTF.

This chain links TRBV4-1 with TRBJ2-7, with 7 bases lining up with TRBD2. Germline V CDR1 and CDR2: MGHRA, YSYEKL. This CDR3 spans 15 amino acids. Trimming took 1 base from V and 2 from J; bases not matched to a gene: 5. The CDR3: CASSQVGRIPYEQYF. The CDR3 DNA reads TGCGCCAGCAGCCAAGTCGGGAGGATACCCTACGAGCAGTACTTC.

As concerns this clonotype: One end of the junction varies from germline; a read error may be responsible. This chain uses TRBV7-3 with TRBJ1-2; tentative D call: TRBD1 (5 bases). The V gene's germline CDR1 is SGHTA and CDR2 FQGTGA. The CDR3 sequence is 14 residues long. CDR3 loop: CVSSLSRVASGYTF. In nucleotides, the CDR3 is TGTGTCAGCAGCTTATCCAGGGTGGCGAGCGGCTACACCTTC.

This clonotype was seen repeatedly, ten times or more. This chain uses TRBV11-2 with TRBJ2-1; possibly TRBD1 for D (6 bases). Germline CDR1 is SGHAT and CDR2 is FQNNGV. Trimming took 5 bases from V and 10 from J, leaving 9 bases between them. The CDR3 sequence is 11 residues long. CDR3 residues: CASSQGWEQFF. Here the CDR3 DNA reads TGTGCCAGCAGCCAGGGGTGGGAGCAGTTCTTC.

This clonotype showed up many times. The rearrangement joins TRBV18 to TRBJ1-1, with TRBD1 as a possible D gene (5 bases). The V gene's germline CDR1 is KGHSH and CDR2 LQKENI. CDR3 length equals 14 residues. Trimming left V 0 bases short and J 8 bases short, with 13 bases between. The CDR3 region is CASSPPGLTGEAFF. The CDR3 bases are TGTGCCAGCTCACCACCGGGCTTAACAGGCGAAGCTTTCTTT. The complete variable domain, with remaining parts taken from reference TRBV18 and TRBJ1-1, reads NAGVMQNPRHLVRRRGQEARLRCSPMKGHSHVYWYRQLPEEGLKFMVYLQKENIIDESGMPKERFSAEFPKEGPSILRIQQVVRGDSAAYFCASSPPGLTGEAFFGQGTRLTVV.

This clonotype has ten or more counts. The chain combines TRBV5-1 with TRBJ2-3; tentatively, D is TRBD2 (5 bases). The CDR3 has 15 amino acids. Trimming removed 5 bases from V and 0 bases from J, with 13 bases in between. Germline CDR1 and CDR2: SGHRS and YFSETQ. CDR3 DNA: TGCGCCAGCAGAAGGGCCGGGGAAAGCACAGATACGCAGTATTTT. This codes for CASRRAGESTDTQYF.